Listed below are T cell receptor beta chains from one sample, sequenced in a study of a mutant IDH1 vaccine in newly diagnosed glioma. Here immunoSEQ multiplex PCR was the method, and the copy in TCRdb shows in-frame clones only, minus some. The table includes roughly 26,000 clones, around four fifths detected once. No antigen has been assigned to these receptors. Material: PBMCs, obtained from a glioma patient whose treatment included an IDH1 peptide vaccine. The receptor set was obtained from a man aged 25 to 40 with glioma. Both conserved end residues are part of each CDR3. A D gene is named only where the DNA matches it firmly. Clone size is not always given. Where it is, it says once, few, many or a class for expanded clones.

clone_size: .; v_call: TRBV7-2; d_call: .; j_call: TRBJ2-5; cdr3_aa: CASSPDFQETQYF; cdr3_nt: TGTGCCAGCAGCCCCGACTTCCAAGAGACCCAGTACTTC
clone_size: once; v_call: TRBV6-5; d_call: TRBD1; j_call: TRBJ2-5; cdr3_aa: CASSYYRGEETQYF; cdr3_nt: TGTGCCAGCAGTTATTACAGGGGTGAAGAGACCCAGTACTTC
clone_size: .; v_call: TRBV15; d_call: TRBD1; j_call: TRBJ2-3; cdr3_aa: CATSRVAGGTDTQYF; cdr3_nt: TGTGCCACCAGCAGAGTTGCAGGGGGTACAGATACGCAGTATTTT
clone_size: .; v_call: TRBV25-1; d_call: TRBD1; j_call: TRBJ1-4; cdr3_aa: CASSTGTVNEKLFF; cdr3_nt: TGTGCCAGCAGTACCGGGACAGTGAATGAAAAACTGTTTTTT
clone_size: .; v_call: TRBV10-3; d_call: .; j_call: TRBJ2-2; cdr3_aa: CAISEMARANTGELFF; cdr3_nt: TGTGCCATCAGTGAGATGGCCAGGGCCAACACCGGGGAGCTGTTTTTT
clone_size: .; v_call: TRBV29-1; d_call: .; j_call: TRBJ1-2; cdr3_aa: CSVDWPGVNYGYTF; cdr3_nt: TGCAGCGTTGACTGGCCGGGTGTTAACTATGGCTACACCTTC
clone_size: large; v_call: TRBV13; d_call: TRBD1; j_call: TRBJ1-2; cdr3_aa: CASSQGVGWTNYGYTF; cdr3_nt: TGTGCCAGCAGCCAGGGGGTGGGGTGGACTAACTATGGCTACACCTTC
clone_size: .; v_call: TRBV27; d_call: .; j_call: TRBJ1-5; cdr3_aa: CASSFGLGENQPQHF; cdr3_nt: TGTGCCAGCAGTTTTGGTTTAGGGGAAAACCAGCCCCAGCATTTT
clone_size: .; v_call: TRBV5-6; d_call: .; j_call: TRBJ1-1; cdr3_aa: CASSLRGTEAFF; cdr3_nt: TGTGCCAGCAGCCTACGGGGAACTGAAGCTTTCTTT
clone_size: .; v_call: TRBV19; d_call: .; j_call: TRBJ1-2; cdr3_aa: CASSMDSDRYGYTF; cdr3_nt: TGTGCCAGTAGTATGGACAGCGACCGCTATGGCTACACCTTC
clone_size: once; v_call: TRBV5-1; d_call: TRBD1; j_call: TRBJ2-7; cdr3_aa: CASSSRDSSYEQYF; cdr3_nt: TGCGCCAGCAGCTCCCGGGACAGCTCCTACGAGCAGTACTTC
clone_size: .; v_call: TRBV5-4; d_call: TRBD2; j_call: TRBJ2-3; cdr3_aa: CASSRFAGGLRDYTDTQYF; cdr3_nt: TGTGCCAGCAGCAGGTTCGCGGGGGGGCTCCGTGATTACACAGATACGCAGTATTTT
clone_size: .; v_call: TRBV11-3; d_call: .; j_call: TRBJ2-2; cdr3_aa: CASSEQGDTGELFF; cdr3_nt: TGTGCCAGCAGCGAACAGGGAGACACCGGGGAGCTGTTTTTT
clone_size: .; v_call: TRBV4-1; d_call: .; j_call: TRBJ2-3; cdr3_aa: CASSPRLALGGAQYF; cdr3_nt: TGCGCCAGCAGCCCGAGACTAGCACTGGGGGGCGCGCAGTATTTT
clone_size: once; v_call: TRBV7-2; d_call: TRBD1; j_call: TRBJ2-4; cdr3_aa: CASTGQGWAKNIQYF; cdr3_nt: TGTGCCAGCACAGGACAGGGATGGGCCAAAAACATTCAGTACTTC
clone_size: .; v_call: TRBV7-2; d_call: TRBD1; j_call: TRBJ2-7; cdr3_aa: CASSFTGTGPYEQYF; cdr3_nt: TGTGCCAGCAGCTTCACCGGGACAGGACCCTACGAGCAGTACTTC
clone_size: few; v_call: TRBV9; d_call: .; j_call: TRBJ1-1; cdr3_aa: CASSVAGNTEAFF; cdr3_nt: TGTGCCAGCAGCGTAGCAGGGAACACTGAAGCTTTCTTT
clone_size: .; v_call: TRBV9; d_call: TRBD2; j_call: TRBJ2-4; cdr3_aa: CASSVDGGDGTKNIQYF; cdr3_nt: TGTGCCAGCAGCGTAGATGGGGGGGACGGGACCAAAAACATTCAGTACTTC
clone_size: .; v_call: TRBV5-1; d_call: TRBD2; j_call: TRBJ2-5; cdr3_aa: CASSAGTSSETQYF; cdr3_nt: TGCGCCAGCAGCGCCGGGACTAGCTCCGAGACCCAGTACTTC
clone_size: .; v_call: TRBV5-1; d_call: .; j_call: TRBJ1-3; cdr3_aa: CASSLSVGNTIYF; cdr3_nt: TGCGCCAGCAGCCTTTCGGTTGGAAACACCATATATTTT
clone_size: .; v_call: TRBV6-1; d_call: TRBD1; j_call: TRBJ1-5; cdr3_aa: CASKKQGASNQPQHF; cdr3_nt: TGTGCCAGCAAGAAACAGGGGGCTAGCAATCAGCCCCAGCATTTT
clone_size: .; v_call: TRBV9; d_call: TRBD1; j_call: TRBJ2-2; cdr3_aa: CASSARGQSGVGELFF; cdr3_nt: TGTGCCAGCAGCGCCCGGGGACAGTCAGGAGTCGGGGAGCTGTTTTTT
clone_size: .; v_call: TRBV6-4; d_call: TRBD1; j_call: TRBJ2-6; cdr3_aa: CARGTGDRPGANVLTF; cdr3_nt: TGTGCCCGGGGGACAGGGGATAGGCCTGGGGCCAACGTCCTGACTTTC
clone_size: .; v_call: TRBV5-1; d_call: .; j_call: TRBJ1-2; cdr3_aa: CASSLGLLDYGYTF; cdr3_nt: TGCGCCAGCAGCTTGGGGCTACTGGACTATGGCTACACCTTC
clone_size: .; v_call: TRBV6-5; d_call: .; j_call: TRBJ2-7; cdr3_aa: CASRKGDGYEQYF; cdr3_nt: TGTGCCAGCAGAAAGGGGGACGGCTACGAGCAGTACTTC
clone_size: .; v_call: TRBV5-6; d_call: TRBD1; j_call: TRBJ2-5; cdr3_aa: CASSSDRDRAAETQYF; cdr3_nt: TGTGCCAGCAGCAGTGATAGGGACAGGGCGGCAGAGACCCAGTACTTC
clone_size: .; v_call: TRBV7-9; d_call: .; j_call: TRBJ2-1; cdr3_aa: CASSPTPNEQFF; cdr3_nt: TGTGCCAGCAGCCCCACCCCCAATGAGCAGTTCTTC
clone_size: .; v_call: TRBV5-1; d_call: .; j_call: TRBJ2-5; cdr3_aa: CASSPGPSGETQYF; cdr3_nt: TGCGCCAGCAGCCCGGGACCCTCGGGAGAGACCCAGTACTTC
clone_size: .; v_call: TRBV30; d_call: .; j_call: TRBJ2-5; cdr3_aa: CAWSEGRPTQETQYF; cdr3_nt: TGTGCCTGGAGTGAAGGCAGACCCACCCAAGAGACCCAGTACTTC